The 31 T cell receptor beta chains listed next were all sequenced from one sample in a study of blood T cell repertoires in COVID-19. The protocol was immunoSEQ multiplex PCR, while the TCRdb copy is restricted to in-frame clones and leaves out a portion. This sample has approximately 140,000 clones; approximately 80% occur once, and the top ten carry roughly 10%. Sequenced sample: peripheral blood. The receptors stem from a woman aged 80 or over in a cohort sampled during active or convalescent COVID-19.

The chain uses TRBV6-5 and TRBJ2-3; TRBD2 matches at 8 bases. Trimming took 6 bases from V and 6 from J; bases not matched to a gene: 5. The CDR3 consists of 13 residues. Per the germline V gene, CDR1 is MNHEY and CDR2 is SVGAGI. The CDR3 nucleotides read TGTGCCAGCAGGCCGGGAGGGGCGGATACGCAGTATTTT. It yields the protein CASRPGGADTQYF.

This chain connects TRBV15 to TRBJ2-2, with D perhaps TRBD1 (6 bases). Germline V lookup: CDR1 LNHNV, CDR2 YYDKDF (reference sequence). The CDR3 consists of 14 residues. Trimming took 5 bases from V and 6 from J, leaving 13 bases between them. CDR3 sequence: CATSFLQGPGELFF. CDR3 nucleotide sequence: TGTGCCACCAGCTTCTTACAGGGTCCCGGGGAGCTGTTTTTT.

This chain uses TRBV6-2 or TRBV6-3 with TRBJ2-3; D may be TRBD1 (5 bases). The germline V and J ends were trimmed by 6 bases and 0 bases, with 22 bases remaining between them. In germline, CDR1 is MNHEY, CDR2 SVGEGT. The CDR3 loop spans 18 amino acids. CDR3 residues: CASSQTVGMDLSTDTQYF. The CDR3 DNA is TGTGCCAGCAGCCAGACAGTGGGGATGGATCTAAGCACAGATACGCAGTATTTT.

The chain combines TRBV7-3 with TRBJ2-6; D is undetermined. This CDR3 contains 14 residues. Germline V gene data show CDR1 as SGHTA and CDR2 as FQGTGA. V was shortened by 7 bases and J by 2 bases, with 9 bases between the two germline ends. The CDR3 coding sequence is TGTGCCAGCACCCTAAACCCTGGGGCCAACGTCCTGACTTTC. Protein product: CASTLNPGANVLTF.

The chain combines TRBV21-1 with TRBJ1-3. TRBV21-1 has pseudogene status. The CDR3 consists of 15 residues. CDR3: CASSKGGDSGNTIYF. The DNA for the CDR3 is TGTGCCAGCAGCAAAGGGGGGGACTCTGGAAACACCATATATTTT.

In nucleotides, the CDR3 is TGTGCCAGTAGACCATTGGGGACAGAGCCCCAGCATTTT. Its protein is CASRPLGTEPQHF. V and J are TRBV19 and TRBJ1-5; 7 bases line up with TRBD1. Germline CDR1 LNHDA, CDR2 SQIVND (reference sequence). Unmatched junction bases numbered 7, after V lost 6 bases and J lost 8 bases. This CDR3 region has 13 residues.

The CDR3 reads CASSLRETQYF. CDR3 nucleotide sequence: TGCGCCAGCAGCTTGCGGGAGACCCAGTACTTC. V and J are TRBV5-1 and TRBJ2-5, with unresolved D. V shed 1 base and J shed 5 bases, with 3 bases lying between them. CDR1 and CDR2 (germline): SGHRS, YFSETQ. The CDR3 spans 11 residues.

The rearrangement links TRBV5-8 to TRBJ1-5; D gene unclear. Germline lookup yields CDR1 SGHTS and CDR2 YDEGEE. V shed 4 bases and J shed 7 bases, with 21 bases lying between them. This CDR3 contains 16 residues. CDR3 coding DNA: TGTGCCAGCAGCCGGCTGGGAGAGGGAATGGGACAGCCCCAGCATTTT. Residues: CASSRLGEGMGQPQHF.

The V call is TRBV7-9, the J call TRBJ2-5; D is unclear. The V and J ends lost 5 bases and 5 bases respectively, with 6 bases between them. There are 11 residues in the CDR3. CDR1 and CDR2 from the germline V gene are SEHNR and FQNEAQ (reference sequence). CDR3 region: CASSQEETQYF. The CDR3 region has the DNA TGTGCCAGCAGCCAAGAGGAGACCCAGTACTTC.

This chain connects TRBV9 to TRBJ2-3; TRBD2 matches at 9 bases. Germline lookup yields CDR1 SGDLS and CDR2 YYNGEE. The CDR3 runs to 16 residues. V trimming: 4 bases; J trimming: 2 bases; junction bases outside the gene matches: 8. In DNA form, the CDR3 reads TGTGCCAGCAGCACCAGAGCGGGGGGCAACACAGATACGCAGTATTTT. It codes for CASSTRAGGNTDTQYF.

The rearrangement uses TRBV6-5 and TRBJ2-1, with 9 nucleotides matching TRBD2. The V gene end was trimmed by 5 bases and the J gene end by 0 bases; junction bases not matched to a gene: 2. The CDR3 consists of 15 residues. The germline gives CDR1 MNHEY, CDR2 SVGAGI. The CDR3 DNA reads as TGTGCCAGCAGTCTAGCGGGGAGCTCCTACAATGAGCAGTTCTTC. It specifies CASSLAGSSYNEQFF.

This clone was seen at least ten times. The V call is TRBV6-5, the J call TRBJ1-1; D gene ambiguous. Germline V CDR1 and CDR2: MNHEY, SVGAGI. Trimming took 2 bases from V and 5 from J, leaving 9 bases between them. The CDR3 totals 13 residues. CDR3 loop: CASSYDSRTEAFF. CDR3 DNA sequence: TGTGCCAGCAGTTACGACTCGAGGACTGAAGCTTTCTTT.

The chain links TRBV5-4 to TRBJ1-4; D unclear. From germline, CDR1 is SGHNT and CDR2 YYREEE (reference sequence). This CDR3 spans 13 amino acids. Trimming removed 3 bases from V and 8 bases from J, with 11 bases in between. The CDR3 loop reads CASSSGGMEKLFF. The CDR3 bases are TGTGCCAGCAGCTCCGGTGGTATGGAAAAACTGTTTTTT.

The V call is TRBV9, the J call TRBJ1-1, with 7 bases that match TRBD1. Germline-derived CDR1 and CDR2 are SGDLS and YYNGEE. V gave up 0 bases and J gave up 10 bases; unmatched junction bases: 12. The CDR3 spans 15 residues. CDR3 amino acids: CASSVGGQLIGRAFF. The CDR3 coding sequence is TGTGCCAGCAGCGTAGGGGGACAGTTGATTGGTCGAGCTTTCTTT. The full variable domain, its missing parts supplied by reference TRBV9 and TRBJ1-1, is DSGVTQTPKHLITATGQRVTLRCSPRSGDLSVYWYQQSLDQGLQFLIQYYNGEERAKGNILERFSAQQFPDLHSELNLSSLELGDSALYFCASSVGGQLIGRAFFGQGTRLTVV.

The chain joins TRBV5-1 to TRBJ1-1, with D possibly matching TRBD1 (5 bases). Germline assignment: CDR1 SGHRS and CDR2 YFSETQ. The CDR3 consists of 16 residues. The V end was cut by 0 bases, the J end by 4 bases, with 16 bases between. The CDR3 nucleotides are TGCGCCAGCAGCTTGGGCCTCCAGGGTTGGAGCACTGAAGCTTTCTTT. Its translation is CASSLGLQGWSTEAFF.

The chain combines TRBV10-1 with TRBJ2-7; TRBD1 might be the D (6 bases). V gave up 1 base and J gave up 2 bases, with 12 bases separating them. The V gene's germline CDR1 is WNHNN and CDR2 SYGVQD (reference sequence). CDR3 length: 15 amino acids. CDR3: CASSELTGATYEQYF. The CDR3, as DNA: TGCGCCAGCAGTGAGTTGACAGGTGCGACCTACGAGCAGTACTTC.

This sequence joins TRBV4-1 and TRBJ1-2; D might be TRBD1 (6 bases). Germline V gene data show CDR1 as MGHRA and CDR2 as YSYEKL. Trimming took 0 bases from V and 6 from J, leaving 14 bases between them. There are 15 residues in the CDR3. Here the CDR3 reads CASSQDRTGIDGYTF. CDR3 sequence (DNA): TGCGCCAGCAGCCAAGACCGAACAGGGATCGATGGCTACACCTTC.

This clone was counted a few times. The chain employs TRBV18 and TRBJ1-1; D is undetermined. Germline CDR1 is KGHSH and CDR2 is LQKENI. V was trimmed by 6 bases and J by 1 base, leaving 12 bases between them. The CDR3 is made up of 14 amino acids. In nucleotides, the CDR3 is TGTGCCAGCTCGCTCGGACTGACGAACACTGAAGCTTTCTTT. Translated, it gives CASSLGLTNTEAFF.

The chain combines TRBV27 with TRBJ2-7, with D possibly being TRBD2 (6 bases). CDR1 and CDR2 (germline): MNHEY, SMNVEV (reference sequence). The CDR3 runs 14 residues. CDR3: CTYQVEGDSYEQYV. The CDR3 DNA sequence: TGTACCTATCAGGTGGAGGGAGATTCCTACGAGCAGTACGTC.

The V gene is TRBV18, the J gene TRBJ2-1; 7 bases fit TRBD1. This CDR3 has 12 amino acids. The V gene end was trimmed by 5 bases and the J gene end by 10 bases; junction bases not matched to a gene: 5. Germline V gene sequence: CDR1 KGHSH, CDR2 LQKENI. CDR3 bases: TGTGCCAGCTCAACCACAGGGGACGAGCAGTTCTTC. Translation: CASSTTGDEQFF.

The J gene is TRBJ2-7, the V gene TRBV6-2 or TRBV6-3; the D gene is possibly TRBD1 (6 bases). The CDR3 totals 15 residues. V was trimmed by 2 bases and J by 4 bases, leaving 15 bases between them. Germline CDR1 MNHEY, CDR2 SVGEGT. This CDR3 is CASSYLGGETYEQYV. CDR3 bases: TGTGCCAGCAGTTACCTAGGGGGTGAGACTTACGAGCAGTACGTC.

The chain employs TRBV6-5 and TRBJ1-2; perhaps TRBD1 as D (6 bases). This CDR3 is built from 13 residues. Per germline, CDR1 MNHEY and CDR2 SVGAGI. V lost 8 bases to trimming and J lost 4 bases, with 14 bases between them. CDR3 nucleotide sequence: TGTGCCAGCCGCGACAGGCCGAGCTATGGCTACACCTTC. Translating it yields CASRDRPSYGYTF.

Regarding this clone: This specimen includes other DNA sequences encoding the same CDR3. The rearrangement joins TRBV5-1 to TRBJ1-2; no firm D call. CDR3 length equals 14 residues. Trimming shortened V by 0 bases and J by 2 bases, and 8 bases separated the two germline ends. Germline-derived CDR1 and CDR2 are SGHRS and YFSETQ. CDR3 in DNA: TGCGCCAGCAGCTTGGTAGCTGGGAACTATGGCTACACCTTC. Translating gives CASSLVAGNYGYTF. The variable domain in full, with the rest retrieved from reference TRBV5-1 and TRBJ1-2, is KAGVTQTPRYLIKTRGQQVTLSCSPISGHRSVSWYQQTPGQGLQFLFEYFSETQRNKGNFPGRFSGRQFSNSRSEMNVSTLELGDSALYLCASSLVAGNYGYTFGSGTRLTVV.

In DNA, the CDR3 is TGCGCCAGCAGCTTACGGGACAGGGGGCTGGAGCAGTACGTC. Translated, it gives CASSLRDRGLEQYV. The chain combines TRBV5-1 with TRBJ2-7; 12 bases are a match to TRBD1. V shed 2 bases and J 7 bases; nucleotides not matched to a gene: 4. CDR3 size: 14 residues. CDR1 and CDR2 (germline): SGHRS, YFSETQ.

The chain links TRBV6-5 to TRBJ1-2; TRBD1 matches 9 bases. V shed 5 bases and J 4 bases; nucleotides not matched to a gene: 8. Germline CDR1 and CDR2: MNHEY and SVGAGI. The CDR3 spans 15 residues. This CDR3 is CASSLQGAGAYGYTF. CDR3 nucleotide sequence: TGTGCCAGCAGTCTACAGGGGGCGGGGGCCTATGGCTACACCTTC.

The CDR3 DNA reads as TGCAGCGTTGCGCCCAGGGAAGGGTACGAGCAGTACTTC. It is translated as CSVAPREGYEQYF. The chain is built from TRBV29-1 and TRBJ2-7, with a tentative D call TRBD1 (5 bases). V lost 4 bases and J 4 bases, leaving 14 bases between the germline ends. The CDR3 contains 13 residues. The germline CDR1 and CDR2 sequences are SQVTM and ANQGSEA.

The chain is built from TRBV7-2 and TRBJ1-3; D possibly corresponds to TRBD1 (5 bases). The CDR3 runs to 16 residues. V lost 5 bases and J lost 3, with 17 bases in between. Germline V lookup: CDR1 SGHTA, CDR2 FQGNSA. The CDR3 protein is CASSPKGGGGGNTIYF. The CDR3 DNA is TGTGCCAGCAGCCCCAAGGGAGGCGGGGGTGGAAACACCATATATTTT.

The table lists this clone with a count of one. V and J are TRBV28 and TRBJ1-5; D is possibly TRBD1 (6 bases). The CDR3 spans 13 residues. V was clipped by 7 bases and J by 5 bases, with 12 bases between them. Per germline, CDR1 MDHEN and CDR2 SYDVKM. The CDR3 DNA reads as TGTGCCAGCACCCCACAGGGTGATCAGCCCCAGCATTTT. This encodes CASTPQGDQPQHF.

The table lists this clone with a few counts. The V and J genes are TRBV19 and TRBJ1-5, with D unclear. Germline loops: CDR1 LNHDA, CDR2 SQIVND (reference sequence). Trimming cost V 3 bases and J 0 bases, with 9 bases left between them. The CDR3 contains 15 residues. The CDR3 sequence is CASSMGRDSNQPQHF. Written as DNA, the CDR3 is TGTGCCAGTAGTATGGGCCGGGATAGCAATCAGCCCCAGCATTTT.

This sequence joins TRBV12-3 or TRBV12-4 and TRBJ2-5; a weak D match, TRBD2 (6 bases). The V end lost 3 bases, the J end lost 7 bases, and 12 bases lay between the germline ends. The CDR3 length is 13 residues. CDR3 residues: CASSFSGVGTQYF. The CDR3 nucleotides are TGTGCCAGCAGTTTTTCGGGGGTCGGGACCCAGTACTTC.

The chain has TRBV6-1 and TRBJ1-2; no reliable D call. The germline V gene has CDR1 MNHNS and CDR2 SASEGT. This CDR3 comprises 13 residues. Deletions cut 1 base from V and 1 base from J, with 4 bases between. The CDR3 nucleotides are TGTGCCAGCAGTGAAGTCAGTAACTATGGCTACACCTTC. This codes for CASSEVSNYGYTF.